This is a list of T cell receptor beta chains from one sample in a study of brain T cells in children with intractable seizures. Repertoires were generated with immunoSEQ multiplex PCR, while TCRdb's copy carries only in-frame clones and drops some. The table includes roughly 110,000 clones, approximately 94% detected once. The starting material was peripheral blood, obtained at surgery. These receptors originate from a boy in the first two years of life with hemimegalencephaly and intractable seizures. Both conserved end residues are part of each CDR3. A D gene is named only where the DNA matches it firmly. The size of a clone is reported for some rows only, either as once, few or many, or as a class for expanded clones.

15	.	TRBV10-3	.	TRBJ2-1	TGTGCCATCATTGCGGGGGAGGGGACAAAGAATGAGCAGTTCTTC	CAIIAGEGTKNEQFF
17	TRBD1	TRBV27	.	TRBJ2-1	TGTGCCAGTAAACCAAATCCCCGGGACAGGGGAGGCAATGAGCAGTTCTTC	CASKPNPRDRGGNEQFF
13	.	TRBV5-6	.	TRBJ1-1	TGTGCCAGCAGCTACAGGGTGAACACTGAAGCTTTCTTT	CASSYRVNTEAFF
16	TRBD1	TRBV23-1	once	TRBJ2-5	TGCGCCAGCAGCCATCTAGAGGGGACAGGACAAGAGACCCAGTACTTC	CASSHLEGTGQETQYF
15	.	TRBV21-1	.	TRBJ2-7	TGTGCCAGCAGCTTCCGGACAGGGAGCTCCTACGAGCAGTACTTC	CASSFRTGSSYEQYF
15	TRBD2	TRBV4-2	once	TRBJ2-7	TGTGCCAGCAGCCCGATAGCGGGAGGGCTGTACGAGCAGTACTTC	CASSPIAGGLYEQYF
20	TRBD1	TRBV14	.	TRBJ1-5	TGTGCCAGCAGCCAAGAGGGGGACAGGGGTGGCAATCTAGGATATCAGCCCCAGCATTTT	CASSQEGDRGGNLGYQPQHF
15	.	TRBV24-1	.	TRBJ2-2	TGTGCCACCAGCTACACAGGGTCGCGCACCGGGGAGCTGTTTTTT	CATSYTGSRTGELFF
14	.	TRBV5-1	.	TRBJ2-3	TGCGCCAGCAGCTTGATCGTCAACACAGATACGCAGTATTTT	CASSLIVNTDTQYF
14	TRBD1	TRBV5-4	.	TRBJ1-1	TGTGCCAGCAGCTCGGGACAGCCGAACACTGAAGCTTTCTTT	CASSSGQPNTEAFF
16	TRBD2	TRBV2	.	TRBJ2-3	TGTGCCAGCTCGGTCGGGGGGGACCACCTTACAGATACGCAGTATTTT	CASSVGGDHLTDTQYF
13	.	TRBV28	.	TRBJ1-6	TGTGCCAGCAGTCAACTACAGGGCCTCCGTGTCCACTTT	CASSQLQGLRVHF
17	TRBD2	TRBV19	once	TRBJ2-7	TGTGCCACCTCACCTCGACGGGCGGGAGAAGGCTCCTACGAGCAGTACTTC	CATSPRRAGEGSYEQYF
14	TRBD2	TRBV24-1	once	TRBJ2-5	TGTGCCACCAGTGACGTGGGGGGGGAGCAGACCCAGTACTTC	CATSDVGGEQTQYF
20	TRBD2	TRBV6-4	once	TRBJ2-7	TGTGCCAGCAGTGACCCACCGGGACTAGCGGGAGGGCCGGGTCCCTACGAGCAGTACTTC	CASSDPPGLAGGPGPYEQYF
16	TRBD1	TRBV28	.	TRBJ1-1	TGTGCCAGCAGTTTCCCCCGGGACAGTCTAAACACTGAAGCTTTCTTT	CASSFPRDSLNTEAFF
16	.	TRBV13	.	TRBJ2-6	TGTGCCAGCAGTTTCAGGGGTTTCTCTGGGGCCAACGTCCTGACTTTC	CASSFRGFSGANVLTF
13	.	TRBV5-1	.	TRBJ2-3	TGCGCCAGCAGCTTGGAACAGCCAGATACGCAGTATTTT	CASSLEQPDTQYF
17	TRBD2	TRBV27	.	TRBJ2-1	TGTGCCAGCAGTTTGCGTGTGGCGGGAGGGCCCCACAATGAGCAGTTCTTC	CASSLRVAGGPHNEQFF
18	TRBD1	TRBV23-1	.	TRBJ2-3	TGCGCCAGCAGTCGCAACTCCCCGGGACAGGGACGGACAGATACGCAGTATTTT	CASSRNSPGQGRTDTQYF
13	.	TRBV30	.	TRBJ1-1	TGTGCCCTCATCGGCGGGAGGGTCACTGAAGCTTTCTTT	CALIGGRVTEAFF
13	.	TRBV6-5	.	TRBJ1-5	TGTGCCAGCAGTTCCTCCATAGGTCAGCCCCAGCATTTT	CASSSSIGQPQHF